What follows is one TCR beta chain and its context. The V gene's germline CDR1 is SEHNR and CDR2 FQNEAQ (reference sequence). The CDR3 covers 15 residues. Trimming took off 6 bases at V and 3 bases at J, with 16 bases between the two ends. The record originates from a study of blood T cells in healthy people across ages. Through a sample-barcoded 5' primer and a J-beta primer mix, a second PCR was run for about 6 to 11 cycles. TCRdb re-called the 5' RACE reads through MiXCR, storing one row per CDR3 protein. The sample contains 700,000 or so distinct CDR3 sequences, 40% to 50% of which appear only once. Samples had at least 6.5 million PBMCs isolated from them.

The V and J genes are TRBV7-9 and TRBJ2-3; D is unresolved. The TCR was taken from a man of 80 years or more in good health. Specimen: blood. The CDR3 region has the DNA TGTGCCAGCAGTAAATTGGACCGAAGGACAGATACGCAGTATTTT. It yields the protein CASSKLDRRTDTQYF. The variable domain in full, with the rest retrieved from reference TRBV7-9 and TRBJ2-3, is DTGVSQNPRHKITKRGQNVTFRCDPISEHNRLYWYRQTLGQGPEFLTYFQNEAQLEKSRLLSDRFSAERPKGSFSTLEIQRTEQGDSAMYLCASSKLDRRTDTQYFGPGTRLTVL.